The rows below give T cell receptor beta chains drawn from one sample of a study of lymphopenia after photon versus proton radiotherapy. The data were produced by immunoSEQ multiplex PCR, yet TCRdb's version contains in-frame clones alone and is incomplete. This table has 65,000 to 85,000 clones, around 90% appearing once. Sequenced material: peripheral blood, taken from a patient treated with photon-based radiotherapy. These receptors all come from a woman aged 40 to 49 with cholangiocarcinoma. The CDR3 runs from the conserved cysteine through the conserved F or W. The D gene is left open where the match is weak. Not all rows give a size; the values are once, few, many and, for expanded clones, a class.

abundance,v_gene,j_gene,d_gene,CDR3nt,CDR3aa
.,TRBV10-1,TRBJ2-7,.,TGCGCCAGCAGTAAGGACCCGAGCTCCTACGAGCAGTACTTC,CASSKDPSSYEQYF
.,TRBV19,TRBJ2-1,TRBD2,TGTGCCAGTAGTCAAGATCTCAAGCGGGGGGGCCTCTACAATGAGCAGTTCTTC,CASSQDLKRGGLYNEQFF
once,TRBV19,TRBJ2-1,TRBD1,TGTGCCAGTAGTAGACAGACAGGGACAGATGAGCAGTTCTTC,CASSRQTGTDEQFF
.,TRBV7-9,TRBJ1-2,TRBD1,TGTGCCAGCAGTCGGGGACAGGGTAGTGGCTACACCTTC,CASSRGQGSGYTF
.,TRBV15,TRBJ2-7,TRBD2,TGTGCCACCAGCAGGGGACTAGCGGGTACCGAGCAGTACTTC,CATSRGLAGTEQYF
.,TRBV30,TRBJ1-3,.,TGTGCCTGGACCCGGGCCTCCTCCTTCTCTGGAAACACCATATATTTT,CAWTRASSFSGNTIYF
.,TRBV18,TRBJ2-3,.,TGTGCCAGCTCACCATTGTCACTTGCGACGCAGTATTTT,CASSPLSLATQYF
.,TRBV6-1,TRBJ2-1,.,TGTGCCAGCAGTGAGGGCTCGGCGAGCTACAATGAGCAGTTCTTC,CASSEGSASYNEQFF
.,TRBV27,TRBJ2-5,.,TGTGCCAGCAGTGTAATTGCCCAAGAGACCCAGTACTTC,CASSVIAQETQYF
.,TRBV7-9,TRBJ2-1,TRBD2,TGTGCCAGCAGCCCCGGACTAGCGGGTGGGGTTAGGTTGGAAGAGCAGTTCTTC,CASSPGLAGGVRLEEQFF
.,TRBV7-2,TRBJ2-5,TRBD2,TGTGCCAGCAGCGCCTTGGGAGGGGAGACCCAGTACTTC,CASSALGGETQYF
.,TRBV9,TRBJ2-7,TRBD2,TGTGCCAGCAGCGTAGGGGCGGGAGGCAGGTACGAGCAGTACTTC,CASSVGAGGRYEQYF
.,TRBV19,TRBJ1-2,TRBD1,TGTGCCAGTAGCACTCAGGGGGGCGTAGGCTATGGCTACACCTTC,CASSTQGGVGYGYTF
.,TRBV30,TRBJ1-2,.,TGTGCCTGGAGTTTGCAGACAGGCTCCGACTACACCTTC,CAWSLQTGSDYTF
once,TRBV18,TRBJ2-7,.,TGTGCCAGCTCACCGGATCCGGGAACCTACGAGCAGTACTTC,CASSPDPGTYEQYF
.,TRBV4-1,TRBJ2-3,.,TGCGCCAGCAGCCAAGACTGGCGGGGAACCACAGATACGCAGTATTTT,CASSQDWRGTTDTQYF
.,TRBV28,TRBJ1-4,.,TGTGCCAGCAGGGGCCGGACAGTCGGAGAAAAACTGTTTTTT,CASRGRTVGEKLFF
.,TRBV7-3,TRBJ2-3,TRBD2,TGTGCCAGCAGCCTTAGCGGGGGCCTTAGCACAGATACGCAGTATTTT,CASSLSGGLSTDTQYF
.,TRBV7-9,TRBJ1-1,.,TGTGCCAGCAGCTTAACACAGAGCCCCAACACTGAAGCTTTCTTT,CASSLTQSPNTEAFF
.,TRBV30,TRBJ1-2,.,TGTGCCTGGAACAAGCCGGACATTACTAACTATGGCTACACCTTC,CAWNKPDITNYGYTF
.,TRBV28,TRBJ1-1,.,TGTGCCAGCAGTATCCGACCGAACACTGAAGCTTTCTTT,CASSIRPNTEAFF
once,TRBV28,TRBJ2-7,.,TGTGCCAGCAGTTTACCGGGGTTTTACGAGCAGTACTTC,CASSLPGFYEQYF
once,TRBV7-2,TRBJ1-2,.,TGTGCCAGCAGCCTAGACAGTTCCTTCTATGGCTACACCTTC,CASSLDSSFYGYTF
.,TRBV30,TRBJ2-3,.,TGTGCATCTTCCCGTGCTAGCACAGATACGCAGTATTTT,CASSRASTDTQYF
.,TRBV10-3,TRBJ1-1,TRBD1,TGTGCCATCAGCCGACAGGGGGAGGGCACTGAAGCTTTCTTT,CAISRQGEGTEAFF
.,TRBV7-9,TRBJ1-1,.,TGTGCCAGCAGCTTTGGGGGTAGCATGAACACTGAAGCTTTCTTT,CASSFGGSMNTEAFF
.,TRBV5-8,TRBJ2-1,TRBD1,TGTGCCAGCAGCCCGGGACAGGGACGTAATGAGCAGTTCTTC,CASSPGQGRNEQFF
.,TRBV6-5,TRBJ1-2,.,TGTGCCAGCAGTTACGAGTCGGGGAACTATGGCTACACCTTC,CASSYESGNYGYTF
.,TRBV5-8,TRBJ1-1,.,TGTGCCAGCACCCTGGGACTCTCGAACACTGAAGCTTTCTTT,CASTLGLSNTEAFF
.,TRBV18,TRBJ1-1,.,TGTGCCAGCTCCCCACTCATGGCAGGGGACAACACTGAAGCTTTCTTT,CASSPLMAGDNTEAFF
.,TRBV30,TRBJ1-3,.,TGTGCCTGGAGTCTATTCGGGAACTCTGGAAACACCATATATTTT,CAWSLFGNSGNTIYF
.,TRBV30,TRBJ1-1,TRBD1,TGTGCCTGGAGGAGAATTCGACAGGGTAACACTGAAGCTTTCTTT,CAWRRIRQGNTEAFF
.,TRBV7-8,TRBJ1-1,.,TGTGCCAGCAGCCTTAGGGGCACTGAAGCTTTCTTT,CASSLRGTEAFF
.,TRBV29-1,TRBJ1-2,.,TGCAGCGTTGAGCCCAGGGTGGAAGGGGGCTACACCTTC,CSVEPRVEGGYTF
.,TRBV28,TRBJ2-7,TRBD1,TGTGCCAGCAGTCCACAGGGGAACCCCTACGAGCAGTACTTC,CASSPQGNPYEQYF
few,TRBV7-9,TRBJ2-2,.,TGTGCCAGCAGCCACGAGGGGGAATCCGGGGAGCTGTTTTTT,CASSHEGESGELFF
.,TRBV13,TRBJ1-6,TRBD1,TGTGCCAGCAGCTTAGGGGACAGGCTATCACCCCTCCACTTT,CASSLGDRLSPLHF
.,TRBV2,TRBJ2-1,TRBD1,TGTGCCAGCAGAGGTGGGACAGGGGGACCGGTCTATGAGCAGTTCTTC,CASRGGTGGPVYEQFF
.,TRBV28,TRBJ1-5,.,TGTGCCAGCGGGGTTCGGTATCAGCCCCAGCATTTT,CASGVRYQPQHF
.,TRBV20-1,TRBJ2-7,.,TGCAGTGCTAGAGGGAGATACGAGCAGTACTTC,CSARGRYEQYF